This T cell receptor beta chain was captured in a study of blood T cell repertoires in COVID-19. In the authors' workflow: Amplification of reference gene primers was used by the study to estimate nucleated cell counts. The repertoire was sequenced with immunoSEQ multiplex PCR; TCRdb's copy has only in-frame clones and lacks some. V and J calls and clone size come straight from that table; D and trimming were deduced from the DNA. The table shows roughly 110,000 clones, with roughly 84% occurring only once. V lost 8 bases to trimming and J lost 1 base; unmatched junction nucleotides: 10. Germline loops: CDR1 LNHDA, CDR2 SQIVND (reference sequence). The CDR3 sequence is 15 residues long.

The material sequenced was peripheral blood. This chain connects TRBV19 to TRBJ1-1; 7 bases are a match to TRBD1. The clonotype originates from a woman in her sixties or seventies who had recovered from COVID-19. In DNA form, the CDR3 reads TGTGCCAGTTCGGACAGGAGGCGTTGGAACACTGAAGCTTTCTTT. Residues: CASSDRRRWNTEAFF.